The next 26 T cell receptor beta chains were all read from a single sample in a study of blood T cell repertoires in COVID-19. Sequencing used immunoSEQ multiplex PCR; TCRdb keeps in-frame clones, though not all of them. The sample records roughly 400,000 clones, 80% to 90% being singletons. The sample was PBMCs or T cells enriched from blood (not recorded which). These receptors were taken from a woman aged 50 to 60 who had recovered from COVID-19.

The chain employs TRBV2 and TRBJ1-2, with 10 bases matching TRBD1. Trimming at V came to 7 bases and at J to 8 bases, leaving 7 bases not matched to a gene. The CDR3 sequence is 13 residues long. The germline V gene encodes CDR1 SNHLY and CDR2 FYNNEI. The CDR3 is CASIRDRGQGYTF. Written as DNA, the CDR3 is TGTGCCAGCATTCGGGACAGGGGACAAGGCTACACCTTC.

This clone was recorded a few times. The CDR3 region is CASMGEVNTEAFF. As DNA, the CDR3 is TGTGCCAGCATGGGAGAGGTGAACACTGAAGCTTTCTTT. The rearrangement joins TRBV2 to TRBJ1-1; D gene unclear. The ends were cut back, 7 bases at V and 0 bases at J, with 9 bases in the middle. This CDR3 comprises 13 residues. CDR1 is SNHLY, CDR2 FYNNEI, per germline.

The V gene is TRBV6-2 or TRBV6-3, the J gene TRBJ1-5; D is unclear. Per germline, CDR1 MNHEY and CDR2 SVGEGT. CDR3 length: 12 residues. V lost 5 bases to trimming and J lost 6 bases, with 8 bases between them. The chain's CDR3 is CASSERAQPQHF. In nucleotides, the CDR3 is TGTGCCAGCAGTGAGAGGGCTCAGCCCCAGCATTTT.

The table lists this clone with a count of one. The genes are TRBV5-1 and TRBJ2-1; possibly TRBD2 for D (6 bases). The CDR3 length is 16 residues. Germline V CDR1 and CDR2: SGHRS, YFSETQ. Trimming cost V 4 bases and J 4 bases, with 18 bases left between them. CDR3 sequence: CASSRTGTSNYNEQFF. The CDR3 coding sequence is TGCGCCAGCAGCCGGACCGGGACTTCCAATTACAATGAGCAGTTCTTC.

This sequence joins TRBV3-1 (or the pseudogene TRBV3-2) and TRBJ1-5; 7 nucleotides line up with TRBD1. V was pared by 5 bases and J by 3 bases, with 7 bases of the junction left unmatched. Per the germline V gene, CDR1 is LGHDT and CDR2 is YNNKEL (reference sequence). This CDR3 spans 15 amino acids. The CDR3 region has the DNA TGTGCCAGCAGCAAAACGACAGGGCCCAATCAGCCCCAGCATTTT. It is translated as CASSKTTGPNQPQHF.

The rearrangement links TRBV6-5 to TRBJ1-2; the D gene is possibly TRBD1 (6 bases). CDR3 length: 15 amino acids. Germline values: CDR1 MNHEY, CDR2 SVGAGI. V lost 8 bases, J lost 0 bases, and 16 bases lay in between. The CDR3 sequence is CASRPTGPANYGYTF. The CDR3 DNA follows: TGTGCCAGCCGGCCGACAGGTCCAGCTAACTATGGCTACACCTTC.

The chain couples TRBV7-2 to TRBJ2-7; D gene ambiguous. Trimming removed 5 bases from V and 9 bases from J, with 14 bases in between. Germline V CDR1 and CDR2: SGHTA, FQGNSA. This CDR3 contains 12 residues. The CDR3 DNA sequence: TGTGCCAGCAGCCCGCGGTTGTCGGGGCAGTACTTC. Translating it yields CASSPRLSGQYF.

The CDR3 DNA reads TGCGCCAGCAGCTTGGATAGGACACTCTACAATGAGCAGTTCTTC. It yields the protein CASSLDRTLYNEQFF. The rearrangement links TRBV5-1 to TRBJ2-1, with TRBD1 as a possible D gene (5 bases). V lost 0 bases to trimming and J lost 3 bases, with 10 bases between them. CDR1 is SGHRS, CDR2 YFSETQ, per germline. The CDR3 has 15 amino acids.

This chain connects TRBV3-1 (or the pseudogene TRBV3-2) to TRBJ1-3; D might be TRBD1 (6 bases). The CDR3 spans 16 residues. Germline CDR1 reads LGHDT; CDR2 reads YNNKEL (reference sequence). Trimming cost V 4 bases and J 0 bases, with 13 bases left between them. CDR3 loop: CASSLGTGISGNTIYF. The CDR3, as DNA: TGTGCCAGCAGCCTAGGCACAGGGATCTCTGGAAACACCATATATTTT.

In nucleotides, the CDR3 is TGTGCCAGCAGCGATCAGGTGACAGGGGGGAATCTAGCCAAAAACATTCAGTACTTC. Amino acid sequence: CASSDQVTGGNLAKNIQYF. The chain is built from TRBV4-2 and TRBJ2-4; the match to TRBD1 covers 9 bases. The length of the CDR3 is 19 residues. Germline lookup yields CDR1 LGHNA and CDR2 YNFKEQ. V shed 5 bases, J shed 0 bases, and the junction held 14 bases outside the gene matches.

The rearrangement uses TRBV12-3 or TRBV12-4 and TRBJ1-6; no firm D call. The CDR3 spans 13 residues. V was cut by 3 bases and J by 3 bases, with 3 bases left in between. CDR3 residues: CASSFIYNSPLHF. The CDR3 DNA sequence: TGTGCCAGCAGTTTTATCTATAATTCACCCCTCCACTTT.

This clone was counted once. V and J are TRBV5-1 and TRBJ2-3; TRBD1 aligns across 8 bases. CDR1 SGHRS and CDR2 YFSETQ come from the germline V gene. V was clipped by 4 bases and J by 1 base; unmatched bases: 2. The CDR3 is 14 amino acids. This CDR3 is CASSTGGGTDTQYF. The CDR3 bases are TGCGCCAGCAGCACAGGGGGTGGCACAGATACGCAGTATTTT.

The CDR3 nucleotides are TGTGCCAGCAGTGAAGTTGGGGGGGCCTCCTACGAGCAGTACTTC. Its protein is CASSEVGGASYEQYF. This chain joins TRBV2 and TRBJ2-7; tentatively, D is TRBD2 (7 bases). Trimming pared 1 base from V and 0 bases from J, leaving 10 bases between. Germline V gene lookup returns CDR1 SNHLY and CDR2 FYNNEI. CDR3 length: 15 residues.

The V gene is TRBV6-6, the J gene TRBJ2-7, with D perhaps TRBD1 (6 bases). V dropped 10 bases and J dropped 2 bases, with 18 bases sitting between them. Germline CDR1 is MNHNY and CDR2 is SVGAGI (reference sequence). The CDR3 spans 14 residues. CDR3 DNA sequence: TGTGCCACAGGACGGGACATGTTTACCTACGAGCAGTACTTC. Translation gives CATGRDMFTYEQYF.

V usage is TRBV3-1 (or the pseudogene TRBV3-2) and J usage is TRBJ1-5; TRBD1 matches 11 bases. V trimming: 4 bases; J trimming: 6 bases; junction bases outside the gene matches: 5. This CDR3 has 15 residues. Germline CDR1 reads LGHDT; CDR2 reads YNNKEL (reference sequence). CDR3: CASSPGTGGSQPQHF. CDR3 nucleotides: TGTGCCAGCAGCCCGGGGACAGGGGGATCTCAGCCCCAGCATTTT.

The chain recombines TRBV29-1 with TRBJ1-4; D remains unclear. The germline gives CDR1 SQVTM, CDR2 ANQGSEA. This CDR3 region has 15 residues. Trimming shortened V by 7 bases and J by 0 bases, and 15 bases separated the two germline ends. This CDR3 reads CSGRSGVATNEKLFF. The CDR3 DNA sequence: TGCAGCGGCCGATCCGGTGTGGCAACTAATGAAAAACTGTTTTTT.

The chain joins TRBV5-5 to TRBJ1-5; D unresolved. V was trimmed by 0 bases and J by 0 bases, leaving 7 bases between them. This CDR3 is 15 amino acids long. CDR1 is SGHKS, CDR2 YYEKEE, per germline (reference sequence). The CDR3 loop is CASSLDKNSNQPQHF. In DNA form, the CDR3 reads TGTGCCAGCAGCTTGGACAAAAATAGCAATCAGCCCCAGCATTTT.

The CDR3: CASSSRGSEQYF. DNA for the CDR3: TGCGCCAGCAGCAGCAGGGGGAGCGAGCAGTACTTC. The V call is TRBV4-1, the J call TRBJ2-7, with TRBD1 matching 7 bases. V was pared by 5 bases and J by 6 bases, with 4 bases of the junction left unmatched. Germline V gene data show CDR1 as MGHRA and CDR2 as YSYEKL. This CDR3 has 12 residues.

This chain connects TRBV5-1 to TRBJ1-1, with D perhaps TRBD1 (6 bases). Between the trimmed V and J ends, which lost 4 bases and 4 bases, there was a span of 17 bases. CDR1 is SGHRS and CDR2 is YFSETQ in the germline V gene. The CDR3 contains 15 residues. CDR3 region: CASSVPGQGLTEAFF. CDR3 nucleotide sequence: TGCGCCAGCAGCGTACCGGGACAAGGGCTCACTGAAGCTTTCTTT.

The chain has TRBV4-2 and TRBJ1-2; D is uncertain. Trimming took off 0 bases at V and 8 bases at J, with 10 bases between the two ends. The CDR3 has 13 amino acids. CDR1 and CDR2 from the germline V gene are LGHNA and YNFKEQ. The CDR3 coding sequence is TGTGCCAGCAGCCAAGATCTCATCCTAGGCTACACCTTC. Translated, it gives CASSQDLILGYTF.

This chain joins TRBV18 and TRBJ1-2; D is uncertain. Germline-derived CDR1 and CDR2 are KGHSH and LQKENI. The germline V and J ends were trimmed by 4 bases and 5 bases, with 14 bases remaining between them. The CDR3 contains 14 residues. CDR3 nucleotide sequence: TGTGCCAGCTCACTTAACCCAACGGTATATGGCTACACCTTC. Protein: CASSLNPTVYGYTF.

This rearrangement joins TRBV2 to TRBJ2-3, with 9 bases that match TRBD2. Trimming cost V 3 bases and J 4 bases; bases outside gene matches: 8. The CDR3 length is 16 residues. CDR1 and CDR2 (germline): SNHLY, FYNNEI. The CDR3 loop reads CASSDLAGVMADTQYF. The CDR3 bases are TGTGCCAGCAGTGATTTAGCGGGGGTGATGGCAGATACGCAGTATTTT.

J is TRBJ2-1 and V is TRBV3-1 (or the pseudogene TRBV3-2); 9 bases fit TRBD1. Trimming at V came to 3 bases and at J to 5 bases, leaving 8 bases not matched to a gene. In germline, CDR1 is LGHDT, CDR2 YNNKEL (reference sequence). The CDR3 is made up of 16 amino acids. The CDR3 spells CASSQPPRTGDNEQFF. The DNA of the CDR3 is TGTGCCAGCAGCCAGCCTCCCCGGACAGGGGACAATGAGCAGTTCTTC.

The CDR3 protein is CRSGENTEAFF. DNA for the CDR3: TGCAGGTCGGGTGAGAACACTGAAGCTTTCTTT. This chain links TRBV20-1 with TRBJ1-1; no definite D call. This CDR3 spans 11 amino acids. Germline loops: CDR1 DFQATT, CDR2 SNEGSKA (reference sequence).

This chain connects TRBV5-6 to TRBJ1-6, with 9 bases that match TRBD1. Trimming took 0 bases from V and 8 from J; bases not matched to a gene: 0. Germline CDR1 reads SGHDT; CDR2 reads YYEEEE. The CDR3 is made up of 14 amino acids. The CDR3 nucleotides read TGTGCCAGCAGCTTGGGACAGGGGGATTCACCCCTCCACTTT. It encodes CASSLGQGDSPLHF.

In the case of this clone: A read error may produce the germline difference seen at one junction end. The J gene is TRBJ2-5, the V gene TRBV7-2; 11 positions agree with TRBD2. The germline gives CDR1 SGHTA, CDR2 FQGNSA. The CDR3 runs to 17 residues. CDR3 sequence reads: CASSLDSPGLAGGPWDF. The CDR3 region has the DNA TGTGCCAGCAGCTTAGATTCGCCGGGGCTAGCGGGGGGCCCATGGGACTTC.